These T cell receptor beta chains were read from a single sample in a study of response to subunit inactivated influenza vaccine. TCRdb reanalysed the RT-PCR reads using MiXCR and keeps one entry per CDR3 protein. The table shows more than 400,000 distinct CDR3 sequences, with 10% to 11% occurring only once. Sample: PBMCs from blood, taken roughly 48 days after vaccination. The receptor set was obtained from a man aged 45-65 years who received an inactivated influenza vaccine. Both conserved end residues are trimmed from each CDR3.

j_call: TRBJ1-2; v_call: TRBV10-3; cdr3_aa: AIGTGGGYGYT
j_call: TRBJ2-7; v_call: TRBV7-6; cdr3_aa: ASSPGTSGFFNEQY
j_call: TRBJ2-3; v_call: TRBV20-1; cdr3_aa: SARDPRTDTQY
j_call: TRBJ2-1; v_call: TRBV12-3/TRBV12-4; cdr3_aa: ASSRSGGGLNEQF
j_call: TRBJ2-2; v_call: TRBV12-3/TRBV12-4; cdr3_aa: ASSFGQGGLEGGGELF
j_call: TRBJ1-1; v_call: TRBV4-3; cdr3_aa: ASSQEAADINTEAF
j_call: TRBJ1-6; v_call: TRBV7-2; cdr3_aa: ASSPANQNSPLH
j_call: TRBJ1-2; v_call: TRBV20-1; cdr3_aa: SARDPTGGYGYT
j_call: TRBJ2-3; v_call: TRBV12-3/TRBV12-4; cdr3_aa: ASRHMEGDTGDTDTQY
j_call: TRBJ2-7; v_call: TRBV28; cdr3_aa: ASSLGGQGSASEQY